These 30 T cell receptor beta chains originate from one sample sequenced in a study of CD8 T cells in ankylosing spondylitis. TCRdb fed the 5' RACE reads into MiXCR, producing one record per CDR3 protein. Among about 42,000 distinct CDR3 sequences, 4% were seen once, and the ten largest hold over 3%. The sequenced sample consisted of blood, either unsorted or a sorted T cell fraction (not recorded which). The source is a female donor with ankylosing spondylitis or in good health (not recorded which).

This clonotype was detected ten times or more. The chain recombines TRBV9 with TRBJ1-6; no definite D call. V lost 2 bases, J lost 8 bases, and 11 bases lay in between. Germline CDR1 and CDR2: SGDLS and YYNGEE. The CDR3 has 14 residues. This CDR3 is CASSVSGLDSPLHF. The CDR3 bases are TGTGCCAGCAGCGTTAGCGGGTTGGATTCACCCCTCCACTTT.

The table lists this clonotype with many counts. The rearrangement joins TRBV9 to TRBJ1-2; 7 bases are shared with TRBD1. The V gene end was trimmed by 4 bases and the J gene end by 2 bases; junction bases not matched to a gene: 2. Germline CDR1 and CDR2: SGDLS and YYNGEE. CDR3 length: 13 residues. The CDR3 region is CASSPGGNYGYTF. Written as DNA, the CDR3 is TGTGCCAGCAGCCCAGGGGGAAACTATGGCTACACCTTC.

Many counts were recorded for this clonotype. V gene TRBV9 combines with J gene TRBJ1-2, with D tentatively TRBD1 (5 bases). The V gene lost 4 bases and the J gene lost 4 bases, with 23 bases spanning the gap. Germline V gives CDR1 SGDLS, CDR2 YYNGEE. This CDR3 spans 17 amino acids. In DNA, the CDR3 is TGTGCCAGCAGCCCGCCTTTTACAGGATTGGGGGGCTATGGCTACACCTTC. Protein product: CASSPPFTGLGGYGYTF.

In its sample, this clonotype was seen many times. The V and J genes are TRBV9 and TRBJ2-3; D is uncertain. Germline CDR1 reads SGDLS; CDR2 reads YYNGEE. V was pared by 4 bases and J by 6 bases, with 15 bases between. The CDR3 is made up of 14 amino acids. The CDR3 region has the DNA TGTGCCAGCAGCTCCTCTGAGCCCAGGGATACGCAGTATTTT. It yields the protein CASSSSEPRDTQYF.

In its sample, this clonotype was seen many times. This chain uses TRBV9 with TRBJ1-1; a possible D gene is TRBD1 (6 bases). From germline, CDR1 is SGDLS and CDR2 YYNGEE. The V and J ends lost 0 bases and 11 bases respectively, with 14 bases between them. CDR3 size: 13 residues. CDR3 DNA sequence: TGTGCCAGCAGCGTAGGTGGGGGGGCGGAGGCTTTCTTT. This gives the protein CASSVGGGAEAFF.

In its sample, this clonotype ranks as medium-sized. The V and J genes are TRBV9 and TRBJ1-1; TRBD1 is a possible D gene (5 bases). Trimming cost V 0 bases and J 8 bases, with 17 bases left between them. Per the germline V gene, CDR1 is SGDLS and CDR2 is YYNGEE. The CDR3 loop spans 15 amino acids. CDR3 protein: CASSVGSGREAEAFF. The DNA for the CDR3 is TGTGCCAGCAGCGTAGGTTCAGGGCGCGAGGCCGAAGCTTTCTTT.

This clonotype showed up many times. V gene TRBV9 combines with J gene TRBJ1-1; D is possibly TRBD1 (5 bases). This CDR3 has 13 amino acids. Deletions cut 4 bases from V and 1 base from J, with 8 bases between. Germline CDR1 reads SGDLS; CDR2 reads YYNGEE. CDR3 sequence (DNA): TGTGCCAGCAGCCCGGACACGAACACTGAAGCTTTCTTT. This translates into CASSPDTNTEAFF.

This clonotype was picked up many times. The chain carries TRBV9 and TRBJ2-7; TRBD1 matches 7 bases. The CDR3 spans 13 residues. CDR1 SGDLS and CDR2 YYNGEE come from the germline V gene. The V segment lost 3 bases and the J segment 0 bases; nucleotides outside the gene matches: 0. CDR3 coding DNA: TGTGCCAGCAGCGGGGACAGCTCCTACGAGCAGTACTTC. This encodes CASSGDSSYEQYF.

Within the sample, this clonotype is medium-sized. V gene TRBV9 combines with J gene TRBJ2-7; 9 nucleotides agree with TRBD1. The CDR3 is 15 residues long. Germline V gene data show CDR1 as SGDLS and CDR2 as YYNGEE. Trimming at V came to 0 bases and at J to 3 bases, leaving 4 bases not matched to a gene. The DNA for the CDR3 is TGTGCCAGCAGCGTAGCGGGACAGGGCTTCTACGAGCAGTACTTC. This sequence encodes CASSVAGQGFYEQYF.

This clonotype was seen at least ten times. The gene calls are TRBV21-1 and TRBJ2-3; the table names TRBD1, a call not compared with the DNA. TRBV21-1 is described as a pseudogene. This CDR3 has 13 residues. This chain's CDR3 is CASRDRSADTQYF. The DNA of the CDR3 is TGTGCCAGCAGGGACAGGAGCGCAGATACGCAGTATTTT.

This clonotype was detected many times. The rearrangement joins TRBV9 to TRBJ2-1; D is perhaps TRBD2 (5 bases). V was trimmed by 4 bases and J by 0 bases, leaving 17 bases between them. Germline CDR1 reads SGDLS; CDR2 reads YYNGEE. This CDR3 is built from 17 residues. The chain's CDR3 is CASSSRTATSSYNEQFF. The CDR3 DNA reads as TGTGCCAGCAGCTCTAGGACGGCTACTAGCTCCTACAATGAGCAGTTCTTC. Filled out from reference TRBV9 and TRBJ2-1, the complete variable domain reads DSGVTQTPKHLITATGQRVTLRCSPRSGDLSVYWYQQSLDQGLQFLIQYYNGEERAKGNILERFSAQQFPDLHSELNLSSLELGDSALYFCASSSRTATSSYNEQFFGPGTRLTVL.

In its sample, this clonotype was seen many times. The gene calls are TRBV9 and TRBJ2-3, with 9 bases fitting TRBD2. The CDR3 has 14 amino acids. Germline V gives CDR1 SGDLS, CDR2 YYNGEE. V dropped 0 bases and J dropped 8; count of bases not matched to a gene: 4. Here the CDR3 DNA reads TGTGCCAGCAGCGTAGCTAGCGGGGAGGGTACGCAGTATTTT. Translating gives CASSVASGEGTQYF.

This clonotype has at least ten counts. V is TRBV9 and J is TRBJ2-3, with D possibly called TRBD1 or TRBD2 (5 bases each). The germline gives CDR1 SGDLS, CDR2 YYNGEE. V lost 3 bases and J lost 4, with 12 bases in between. The CDR3 extends over 14 amino acids. The CDR3 DNA is TGTGCCAGCAGCGATCGGGGCAGCGCAGATACGCAGTATTTT. This encodes CASSDRGSADTQYF.

This clonotype was observed at least ten times. This CDR3 is CASSVGWGANNEQFF. The CDR3 DNA reads TGTGCCAGCAGCGTAGGATGGGGGGCTAACAATGAGCAGTTCTTC. The chain has TRBV9 and TRBJ2-1; D is tentatively TRBD1 or TRBD2 (6 bases each). V shed 0 bases and J shed 5 bases, with 12 bases lying between them. From germline, CDR1 is SGDLS and CDR2 YYNGEE. The length of the CDR3 is 15 residues.

This clonotype was detected ten times or more. CDR3 region: CASSPGQGLETQYF. The CDR3 region has the DNA TGTGCCAGCAGCCCAGGACAGGGTTTGGAGACCCAGTACTTC. This chain uses TRBV9 with TRBJ2-5; 8 bases map to TRBD1. Trimming at V came to 4 bases and at J to 5 bases, leaving 7 bases not matched to a gene. Germline lookup yields CDR1 SGDLS and CDR2 YYNGEE. This CDR3 region has 14 residues. Variable domain in full (rest from reference TRBV9 and TRBJ2-5): DSGVTQTPKHLITATGQRVTLRCSPRSGDLSVYWYQQSLDQGLQFLIQYYNGEERAKGNILERFSAQQFPDLHSELNLSSLELGDSALYFCASSPGQGLETQYFGPGTRLLVL.

There are many counts of this clonotype. At one boundary the junction diverges from the germline segment, which might be a read error. This chain uses TRBV9 with TRBJ2-5; 10 positions match TRBD2. The CDR3 is 15 amino acids. Germline V gene lookup returns CDR1 SGDLS and CDR2 YYNGEE. CDR3 nucleotides: TGTGCCAGCAGCGTAGCTAGCGGGGGCCCCGAGGGCATTAACTTC. It encodes CASSVASGGPEGINF.

The chain joins TRBV9 to TRBJ2-1; 9 bases match TRBD2. Germline V gene sequence: CDR1 SGDLS, CDR2 YYNGEE. V was pared by 4 bases and J by 4 bases, with 6 bases of the junction left unmatched. CDR3 length: 15 amino acids. The CDR3 spells CASSPRAGGYNEQFF. The DNA for the CDR3 is TGTGCCAGCAGCCCAAGAGCGGGGGGATACAATGAGCAGTTCTTC. The full variable domain, in which reference TRBV9 and TRBJ2-1 provide the parts outside the CDR3, is DSGVTQTPKHLITATGQRVTLRCSPRSGDLSVYWYQQSLDQGLQFLIQYYNGEERAKGNILERFSAQQFPDLHSELNLSSLELGDSALYFCASSPRAGGYNEQFFGPGTRLTVL.

In its sample, this clonotype was seen many times. The V gene is TRBV9, the J gene TRBJ1-3, with unresolved D. Germline lookup yields CDR1 SGDLS and CDR2 YYNGEE. The CDR3 contains 13 residues. V lost 0 bases and J lost 7, with 8 bases in between. The CDR3 bases are TGTGCCAGCAGCGTAGCCCTTCTGAACACCATATATTTT. Translation gives CASSVALLNTIYF.

This clonotype was observed many times. The V gene is TRBV7-9, the J gene TRBJ2-7; 7 nucleotides match TRBD1. The CDR3 runs 16 residues. Germline values: CDR1 SEHNR, CDR2 FQNEAQ (reference sequence). Unmatched junction bases numbered 12, after V lost 5 bases and J lost 2 bases. The CDR3 spells CASSLPEQGPPYEQYF. CDR3 DNA sequence: TGTGCCAGCAGCCTGCCAGAACAGGGGCCCCCCTACGAGCAGTACTTC.

This clonotype has ten or more counts. The CDR3 spells CASSPPGGSTDTQYF. DNA of the CDR3: TGTGCCAGCAGCCCGCCCGGGGGTAGCACAGATACGCAGTATTTT. This chain links TRBV9 with TRBJ2-3, with D tentatively TRBD2 (6 bases). V was shortened by 4 bases and J by 0 bases, with 12 bases between the two germline ends. The CDR3 is 15 amino acids. The germline V gene has CDR1 SGDLS and CDR2 YYNGEE.

This clonotype has more than one count but fewer than ten. In nucleotides, the CDR3 is TGTGCCAGCAGCGTTCAGGGGGATACGCAGTATTTT. This gives the protein CASSVQGDTQYF. This chain links TRBV9 with TRBJ2-3, with D tentatively TRBD1 (6 bases). The CDR3 runs 12 residues. The V gene's germline CDR1 is SGDLS and CDR2 YYNGEE. Trimming took 2 bases from V and 6 from J, leaving 7 bases between them.

In its sample, this clonotype was seen many times. This chain links TRBV9 with TRBJ2-5, with D tentatively TRBD1 or TRBD2 (5 bases each). CDR3 length equals 15 residues. V was cut by 3 bases and J by 4 bases, with 16 bases left in between. The germline V gene encodes CDR1 SGDLS and CDR2 YYNGEE. The CDR3 loop reads CASSERGVGVETQYF. The CDR3 nucleotides are TGTGCCAGCAGCGAAAGAGGGGTGGGTGTAGAGACCCAGTACTTC. Full variable domain (rest looked up from reference TRBV9 and TRBJ2-5): DSGVTQTPKHLITATGQRVTLRCSPRSGDLSVYWYQQSLDQGLQFLIQYYNGEERAKGNILERFSAQQFPDLHSELNLSSLELGDSALYFCASSERGVGVETQYFGPGTRLLVL.

The J gene is TRBJ2-7, the V gene TRBV9; D gene uncertain. The CDR3 consists of 15 residues. Per the germline V gene, CDR1 is SGDLS and CDR2 is YYNGEE. V lost 3 bases and J lost 2, with 15 bases in between. CDR3 sequence: CASSARELLTYEQYF. CDR3 in DNA: TGTGCCAGCAGCGCCCGCGAACTACTGACCTACGAGCAGTACTTC.

This clonotype was counted between two and nine times. The V and J genes are TRBV9 and TRBJ2-6; no reliable D call. Germline-derived CDR1 and CDR2 are SGDLS and YYNGEE. The CDR3 is 13 residues long. V lost 5 bases and J lost 3, with 6 bases in between. In DNA, the CDR3 is TGTGCCAGCAGTGCCTTTGGGGCCAACGTCCTGACTTTC. Translating it yields CASSAFGANVLTF.

This clonotype was recorded many times. V is TRBV9 and J is TRBJ1-5, with 7 bases lining up with TRBD1. This CDR3 has 15 amino acids. The V gene end was trimmed by 3 bases and the J gene end by 0 bases; junction bases not matched to a gene: 3. In germline, CDR1 is SGDLS, CDR2 YYNGEE. CDR3 coding DNA: TGTGCCAGCAGCGCTACAGGGGCTAGCAATCAGCCCCAGCATTTT. Its protein product is CASSATGASNQPQHF.

In its sample, this clonotype was seen many times. The rearrangement uses TRBV9 and TRBJ2-1, with a possible D match to TRBD2 (5 bases). From germline, CDR1 is SGDLS and CDR2 YYNGEE. The germline V and J ends were trimmed by 4 bases and 4 bases, with 18 bases remaining between them. This CDR3 spans 16 amino acids. CDR3 sequence: CASSFSIAYGYNEQFF. In DNA, the CDR3 is TGTGCCAGCAGCTTCTCGATAGCGTACGGGTACAATGAGCAGTTCTTC.

This clonotype was recorded many times. The chain uses TRBV9 and TRBJ1-3; 9 bases are shared with TRBD1. V lost 4 bases and J lost 3; bases outside the gene matches: 14. This CDR3 has 18 amino acids. The germline gives CDR1 SGDLS, CDR2 YYNGEE. CDR3: CASSRPGLGTGSGNTIYF. The CDR3 nucleotides read TGTGCCAGCAGCCGACCGGGGCTAGGGACAGGGAGTGGAAACACCATATATTTT.

This clonotype has a count of ten or more. The chain combines TRBV9 with TRBJ1-3; maybe TRBD1 (6 bases). CDR3 length equals 15 residues. CDR1 is SGDLS and CDR2 is YYNGEE in the germline V gene. Trimming removed 4 bases from V and 4 bases from J, with 15 bases in between. CDR3 DNA: TGTGCCAGCAGCCTAACAGGGTCGGGAGGAAACACCATATATTTT. Its protein product is CASSLTGSGGNTIYF.

This clonotype was recorded a few times. The rearrangement links TRBV9 to TRBJ2-5, with 11 nucleotides matching TRBD2. V trimming: 0 bases; J trimming: 1 base; junction bases outside the gene matches: 5. The CDR3 has 17 amino acids. Germline V gene data show CDR1 as SGDLS and CDR2 as YYNGEE. CDR3 loop: CASSVALAGGSQETQYF. The CDR3 DNA is TGTGCCAGCAGCGTAGCGCTAGCGGGGGGATCCCAAGAGACCCAGTACTTC.

In its sample, this clonotype was seen many times. The chain combines TRBV9 with TRBJ1-2; unclear D gene. This CDR3 region has 15 residues. Germline CDR1 SGDLS, CDR2 YYNGEE. Between the trimmed V and J ends, which lost 0 bases and 6 bases, there was a span of 15 bases. The CDR3 DNA is TGTGCCAGCAGCGTAGCTACGTTTCCGGACGATGGCTACACCTTC. This gives the protein CASSVATFPDDGYTF. Drawing the rest from reference TRBV9 and TRBJ1-2, the complete variable domain is DSGVTQTPKHLITATGQRVTLRCSPRSGDLSVYWYQQSLDQGLQFLIQYYNGEERAKGNILERFSAQQFPDLHSELNLSSLELGDSALYFCASSVATFPDDGYTFGSGTRLTVV.